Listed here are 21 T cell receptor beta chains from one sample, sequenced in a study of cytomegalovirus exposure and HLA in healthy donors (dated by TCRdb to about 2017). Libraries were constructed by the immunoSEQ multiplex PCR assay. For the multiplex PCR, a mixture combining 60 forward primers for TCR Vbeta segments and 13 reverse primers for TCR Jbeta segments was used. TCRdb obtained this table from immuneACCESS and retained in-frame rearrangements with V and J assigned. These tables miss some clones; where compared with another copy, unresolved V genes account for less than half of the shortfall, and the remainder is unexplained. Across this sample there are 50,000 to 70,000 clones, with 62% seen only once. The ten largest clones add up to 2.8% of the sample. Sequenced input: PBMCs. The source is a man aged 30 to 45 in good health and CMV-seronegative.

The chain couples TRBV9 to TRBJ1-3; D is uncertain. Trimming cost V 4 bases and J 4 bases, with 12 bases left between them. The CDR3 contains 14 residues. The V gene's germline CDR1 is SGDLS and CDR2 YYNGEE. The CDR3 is CASSLTGAGNTIYF. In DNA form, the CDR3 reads TGTGCCAGCAGCCTAACCGGAGCGGGAAACACCATATATTTT.

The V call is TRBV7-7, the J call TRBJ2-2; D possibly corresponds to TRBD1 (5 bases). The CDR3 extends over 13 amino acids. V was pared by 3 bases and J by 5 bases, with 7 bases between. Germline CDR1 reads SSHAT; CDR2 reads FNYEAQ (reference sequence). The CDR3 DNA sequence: TGTGCCAGCAGCTTCCAGGGAACCGGGGAGCTGTTTTTT. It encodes CASSFQGTGELFF.

The CDR3 is CASSLGTSGVRETQYF. The CDR3, as DNA: TGCGCCAGCAGCCTCGGGACTAGCGGGGTCCGGGAGACCCAGTACTTC. The chain links TRBV5-1 to TRBJ2-5, with 13 bases lining up with TRBD2. The ends lost 4 bases at V and 5 bases at J; junction bases unmatched: 8. The CDR3 covers 16 residues. Germline CDR1 reads SGHRS; CDR2 reads YFSETQ.

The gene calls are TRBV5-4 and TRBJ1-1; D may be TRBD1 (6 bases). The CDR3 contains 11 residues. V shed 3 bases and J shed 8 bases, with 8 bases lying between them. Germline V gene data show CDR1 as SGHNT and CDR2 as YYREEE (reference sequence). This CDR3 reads CASSSDREAFF. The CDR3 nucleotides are TGTGCCAGCAGCTCTGACAGGGAAGCTTTCTTT.

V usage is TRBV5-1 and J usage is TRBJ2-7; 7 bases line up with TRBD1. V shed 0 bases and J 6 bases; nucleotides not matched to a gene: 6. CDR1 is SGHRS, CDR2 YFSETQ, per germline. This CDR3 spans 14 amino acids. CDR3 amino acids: CASSLEGQRTEQYF. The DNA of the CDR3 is TGCGCCAGCAGCTTGGAGGGACAGCGCACCGAGCAGTACTTC. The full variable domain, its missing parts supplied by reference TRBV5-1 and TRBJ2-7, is KAGVTQTPRYLIKTRGQQVTLSCSPISGHRSVSWYQQTPGQGLQFLFEYFSETQRNKGNFPGRFSGRQFSNSRSEMNVSTLELGDSALYLCASSLEGQRTEQYFGPGTRLTVT.

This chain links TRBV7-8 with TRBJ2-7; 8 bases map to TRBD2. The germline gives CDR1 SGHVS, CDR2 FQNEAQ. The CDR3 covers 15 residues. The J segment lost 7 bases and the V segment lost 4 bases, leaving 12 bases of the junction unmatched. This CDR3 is CASSSIVGLGYEQYF. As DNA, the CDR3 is TGTGCCAGCAGCTCTATAGTGGGACTAGGGTATGAGCAGTACTTC.

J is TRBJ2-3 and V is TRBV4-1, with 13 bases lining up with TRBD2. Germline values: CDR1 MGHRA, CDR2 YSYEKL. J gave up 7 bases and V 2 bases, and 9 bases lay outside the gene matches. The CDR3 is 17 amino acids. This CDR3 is CASSQNPGTSGVYTQYF. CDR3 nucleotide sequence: TGCGCCAGCAGCCAAAATCCCGGGACTAGCGGGGTTTATACGCAGTATTTT.

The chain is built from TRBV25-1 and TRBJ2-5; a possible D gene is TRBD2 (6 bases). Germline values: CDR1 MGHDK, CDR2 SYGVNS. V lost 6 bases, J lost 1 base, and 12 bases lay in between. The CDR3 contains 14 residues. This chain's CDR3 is CASRNGGPQETQYF. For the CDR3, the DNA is TGTGCCAGCAGAAACGGGGGACCCCAAGAGACCCAGTACTTC.

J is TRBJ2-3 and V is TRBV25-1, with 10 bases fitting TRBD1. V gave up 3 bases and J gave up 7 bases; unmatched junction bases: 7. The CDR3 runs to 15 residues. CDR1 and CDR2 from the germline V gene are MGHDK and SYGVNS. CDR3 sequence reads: CASSELGTGAYTQYF. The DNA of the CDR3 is TGTGCCAGCAGTGAGTTGGGGACAGGGGCCTATACGCAGTATTTT.

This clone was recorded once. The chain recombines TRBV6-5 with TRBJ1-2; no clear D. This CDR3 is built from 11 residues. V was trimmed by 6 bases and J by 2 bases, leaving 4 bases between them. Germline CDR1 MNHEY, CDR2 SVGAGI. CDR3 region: CASRTNYGYTF. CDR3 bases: TGTGCCAGCAGGACAAACTATGGCTACACCTTC.

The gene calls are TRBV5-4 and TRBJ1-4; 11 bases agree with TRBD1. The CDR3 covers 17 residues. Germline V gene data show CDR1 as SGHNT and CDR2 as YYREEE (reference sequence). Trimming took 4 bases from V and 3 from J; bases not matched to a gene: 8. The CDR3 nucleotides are TGTGCCAGCAGCATCGGACAGGGGGCATCAGCTAATGAAAAACTGTTTTTT. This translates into CASSIGQGASANEKLFF.

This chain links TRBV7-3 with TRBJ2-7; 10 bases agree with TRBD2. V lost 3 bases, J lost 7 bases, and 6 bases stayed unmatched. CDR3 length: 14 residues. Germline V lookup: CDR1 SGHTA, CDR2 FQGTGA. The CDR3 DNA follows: TGTGCCAGCAGCTTTAGCGGGGGGCATAGTGAGCAGTACTTC. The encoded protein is CASSFSGGHSEQYF.

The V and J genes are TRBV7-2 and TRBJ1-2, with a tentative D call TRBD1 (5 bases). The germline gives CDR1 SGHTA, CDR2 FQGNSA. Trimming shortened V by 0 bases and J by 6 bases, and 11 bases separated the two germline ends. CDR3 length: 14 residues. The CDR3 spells CASSLAGAGHGYTF. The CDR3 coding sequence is TGTGCCAGCAGCTTAGCCGGAGCGGGGCATGGCTACACCTTC.

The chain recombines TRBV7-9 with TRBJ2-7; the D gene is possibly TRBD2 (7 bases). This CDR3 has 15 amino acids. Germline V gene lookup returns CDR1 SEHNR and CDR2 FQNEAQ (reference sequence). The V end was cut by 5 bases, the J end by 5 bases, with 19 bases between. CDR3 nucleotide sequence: TGTGCCAGCAGCCCCGAGTGGGCGGGGGCCAACGAGCAGTACTTC. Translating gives CASSPEWAGANEQYF.

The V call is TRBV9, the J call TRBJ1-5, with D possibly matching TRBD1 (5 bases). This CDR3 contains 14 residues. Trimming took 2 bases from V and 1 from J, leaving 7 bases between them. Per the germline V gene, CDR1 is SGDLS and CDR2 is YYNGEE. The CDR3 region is CASSVGGSNQPQHF. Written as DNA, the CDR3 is TGTGCCAGCAGCGTCGGGGGGAGCAATCAGCCCCAGCATTTT.

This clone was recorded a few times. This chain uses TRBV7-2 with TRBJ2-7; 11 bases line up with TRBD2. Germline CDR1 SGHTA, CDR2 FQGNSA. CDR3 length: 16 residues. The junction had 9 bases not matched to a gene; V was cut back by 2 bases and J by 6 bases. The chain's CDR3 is CASSLNPSGGPTEQYF. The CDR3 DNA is TGTGCCAGCAGCTTAAACCCTAGCGGGGGGCCCACCGAGCAGTACTTC.

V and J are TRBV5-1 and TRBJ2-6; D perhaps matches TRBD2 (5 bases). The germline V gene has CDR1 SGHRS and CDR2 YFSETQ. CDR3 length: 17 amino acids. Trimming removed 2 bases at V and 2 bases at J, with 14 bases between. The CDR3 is CASSFSPQEAGANVLTF. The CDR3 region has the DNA TGCGCCAGCAGCTTTTCCCCCCAGGAGGCTGGGGCCAACGTCCTGACTTTC.

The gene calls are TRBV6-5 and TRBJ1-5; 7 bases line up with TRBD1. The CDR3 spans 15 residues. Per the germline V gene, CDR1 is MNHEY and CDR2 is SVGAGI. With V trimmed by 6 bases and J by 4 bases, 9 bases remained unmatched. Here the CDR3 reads CASRQTGPGNQPQHF. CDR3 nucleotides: TGTGCCAGCAGGCAGACAGGGCCAGGGAATCAGCCCCAGCATTTT.

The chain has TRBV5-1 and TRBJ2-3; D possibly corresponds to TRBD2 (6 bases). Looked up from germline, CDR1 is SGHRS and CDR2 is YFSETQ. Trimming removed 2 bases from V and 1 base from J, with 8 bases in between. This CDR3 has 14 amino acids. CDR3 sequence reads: CASSLLAGTDTQYF. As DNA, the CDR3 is TGCGCCAGCAGCTTATTAGCGGGCACAGATACGCAGTATTTT. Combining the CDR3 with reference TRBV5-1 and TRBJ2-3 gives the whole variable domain KAGVTQTPRYLIKTRGQQVTLSCSPISGHRSVSWYQQTPGQGLQFLFEYFSETQRNKGNFPGRFSGRQFSNSRSEMNVSTLELGDSALYLCASSLLAGTDTQYFGPGTRLTVL.

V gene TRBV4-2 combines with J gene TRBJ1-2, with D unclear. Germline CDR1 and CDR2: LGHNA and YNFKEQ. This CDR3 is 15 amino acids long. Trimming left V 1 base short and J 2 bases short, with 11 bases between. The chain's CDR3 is CASSQVGSTNYGYTF. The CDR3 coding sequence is TGTGCCAGCAGCCAAGTGGGCAGTACAAACTATGGCTACACCTTC.

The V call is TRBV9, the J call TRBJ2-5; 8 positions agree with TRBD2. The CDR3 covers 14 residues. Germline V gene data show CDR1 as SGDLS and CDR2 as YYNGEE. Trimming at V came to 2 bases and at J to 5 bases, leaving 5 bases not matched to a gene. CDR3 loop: CASSVLGGGETQYF. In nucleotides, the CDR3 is TGTGCCAGCAGCGTTCTGGGCGGGGGGGAGACCCAGTACTTC.